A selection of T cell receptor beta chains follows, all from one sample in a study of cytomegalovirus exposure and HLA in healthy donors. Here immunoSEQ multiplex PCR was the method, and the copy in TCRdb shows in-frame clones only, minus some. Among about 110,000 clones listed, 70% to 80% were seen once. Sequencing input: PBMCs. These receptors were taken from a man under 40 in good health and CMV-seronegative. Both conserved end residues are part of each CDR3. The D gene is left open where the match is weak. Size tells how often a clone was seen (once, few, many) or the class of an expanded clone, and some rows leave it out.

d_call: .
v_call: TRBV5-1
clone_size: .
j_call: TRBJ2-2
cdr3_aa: CASSLAGPPNTGELFF
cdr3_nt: TGCGCCAGCAGCTTGGCAGGGCCTCCGAACACCGGGGAGCTGTTTTTT

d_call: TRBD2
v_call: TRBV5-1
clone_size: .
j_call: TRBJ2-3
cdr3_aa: CASRWVAGGGDTQYF
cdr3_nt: TGCGCCTCCCGTTGGGTAGCGGGGGGAGGAGATACGCAGTATTTT

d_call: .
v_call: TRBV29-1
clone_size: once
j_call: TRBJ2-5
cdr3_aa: CSVEEAGAYQETQYF
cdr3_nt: TGCAGCGTTGAAGAGGCAGGGGCGTACCAAGAGACCCAGTACTTC

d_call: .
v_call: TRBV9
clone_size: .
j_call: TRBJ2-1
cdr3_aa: CASSVLSDWHNEQFF
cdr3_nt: TGTGCCAGCAGCGTATTAAGCGACTGGCACAATGAGCAGTTCTTC

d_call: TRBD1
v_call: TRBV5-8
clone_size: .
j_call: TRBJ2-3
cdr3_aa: CASSLERDSSSTDTQYF
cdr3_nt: TGTGCCAGCAGCTTGGAACGGGACAGTTCTAGCACAGATACGCAGTATTTT

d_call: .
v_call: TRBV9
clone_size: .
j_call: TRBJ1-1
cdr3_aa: CASSVLPPPHKNTEAFF
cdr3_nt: TGTGCCAGCAGCGTATTACCCCCGCCGCACAAGAACACTGAAGCTTTCTTT

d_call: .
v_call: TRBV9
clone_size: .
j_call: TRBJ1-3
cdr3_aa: CASSLGAGNTIYF
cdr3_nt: TGTGCCAGCAGCCTGGGAGCTGGAAACACCATATATTTT

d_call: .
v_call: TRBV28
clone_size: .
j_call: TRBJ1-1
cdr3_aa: CASSRTEHTAKAFF
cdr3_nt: TGTGCCAGCAGTAGGACAGAACACACTGCGAAAGCTTTCTTT

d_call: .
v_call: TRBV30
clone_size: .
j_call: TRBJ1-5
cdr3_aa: CAWSDGSNQPQHF
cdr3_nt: TGTGCCTGGAGTGACGGTAGCAATCAGCCCCAGCATTTT

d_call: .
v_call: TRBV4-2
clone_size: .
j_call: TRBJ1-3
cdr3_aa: CASSQGGGTGNTIYF
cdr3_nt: TGTGCCAGCAGCCAAGGAGGAGGGACTGGAAACACCATATATTTT

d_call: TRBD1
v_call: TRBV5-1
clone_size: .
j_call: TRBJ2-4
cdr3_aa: CASSLETGSEYF
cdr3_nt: TGCGCCAGCAGCTTGGAGACAGGGAGTGAGTACTTC

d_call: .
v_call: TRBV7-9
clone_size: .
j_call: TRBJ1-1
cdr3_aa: CASSLEEWNTEAFF
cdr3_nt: TGTGCCAGCAGCTTAGAGGAGTGGAACACTGAAGCTTTCTTT

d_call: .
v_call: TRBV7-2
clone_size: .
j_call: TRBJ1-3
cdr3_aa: CASSLGAGFGNTIYF
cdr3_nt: TGTGCCAGCAGCTTAGGGGCAGGGTTCGGAAACACCATATATTTT

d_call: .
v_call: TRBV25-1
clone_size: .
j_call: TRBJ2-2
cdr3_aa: CASSPQANTGELFF
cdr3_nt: TGTGCCAGCAGTCCCCAGGCCAACACCGGGGAGCTGTTTTTT

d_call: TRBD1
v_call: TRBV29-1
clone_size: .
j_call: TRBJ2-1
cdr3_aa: CSVGQGGYNEQFF
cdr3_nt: TGCAGCGTTGGACAGGGGGGGTACAATGAGCAGTTCTTC

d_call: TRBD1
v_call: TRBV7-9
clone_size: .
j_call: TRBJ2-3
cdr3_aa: CASSLRQGAVDTQYF
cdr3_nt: TGTGCCAGCAGCTTAAGGCAGGGGGCTGTAGATACGCAGTATTTT

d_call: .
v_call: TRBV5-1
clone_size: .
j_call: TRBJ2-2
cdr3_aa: CASNIMGGTGELFF
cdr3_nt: TGCGCCAGCAACATTATGGGGGGCACCGGGGAGCTGTTTTTT

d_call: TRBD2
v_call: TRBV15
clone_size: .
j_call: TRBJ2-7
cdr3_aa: CATSRGLAGGSYEQYF
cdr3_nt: TGTGCCACCAGCAGAGGCCTAGCGGGAGGCTCCTACGAGCAGTACTTC

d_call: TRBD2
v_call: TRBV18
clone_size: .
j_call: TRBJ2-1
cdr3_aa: CASSPPLAGSHEQFF
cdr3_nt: TGTGCCAGCTCACCACCCCTAGCGGGATCCCATGAGCAGTTCTTC

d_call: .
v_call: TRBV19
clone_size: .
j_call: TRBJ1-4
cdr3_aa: CASRQGNNEKLFF
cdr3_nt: TGTGCCAGTCGGCAGGGCAATAATGAAAAACTGTTTTTT

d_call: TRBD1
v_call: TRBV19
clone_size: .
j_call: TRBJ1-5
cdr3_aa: CASSIAPSGTGVGQPQHF
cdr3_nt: TGTGCCAGTAGTATAGCCCCATCCGGGACAGGGGTAGGACAGCCCCAGCATTTT

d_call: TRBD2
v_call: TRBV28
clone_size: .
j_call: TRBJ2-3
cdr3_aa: CASSMGLAAQYF
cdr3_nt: TGTGCCAGCAGCATGGGGCTAGCGGCGCAGTATTTT

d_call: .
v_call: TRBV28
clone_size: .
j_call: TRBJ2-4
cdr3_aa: CASSIPRVNIQYF
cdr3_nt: TGTGCCAGCAGTATCCCCCGAGTAAACATTCAGTACTTC

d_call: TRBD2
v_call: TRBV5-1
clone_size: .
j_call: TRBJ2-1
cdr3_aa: CASSFSLAGGPEQFF
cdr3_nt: TGCGCCAGCAGCTTCAGTCTAGCGGGAGGCCCTGAGCAGTTCTTC

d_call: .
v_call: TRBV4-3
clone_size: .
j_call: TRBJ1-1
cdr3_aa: CASSQAMPGLPSFF
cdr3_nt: TGCGCCAGCAGCCAAGCGATGCCGGGACTTCCCTCTTTCTTT

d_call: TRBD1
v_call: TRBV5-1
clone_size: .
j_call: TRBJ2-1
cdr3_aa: CASTVRQGTYNEQFF
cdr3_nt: TGCGCCAGCACCGTTCGACAGGGCACCTACAATGAGCAGTTCTTC

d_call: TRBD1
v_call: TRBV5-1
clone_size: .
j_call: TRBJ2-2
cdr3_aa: CASSLQVRLAGGYTGELFF
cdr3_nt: TGCGCCAGCAGCTTGCAGGTCAGACTGGCAGGGGGATACACCGGGGAGCTGTTTTTT

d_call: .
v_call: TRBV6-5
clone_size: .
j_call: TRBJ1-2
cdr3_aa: CASNSALTGGYTF
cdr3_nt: TGTGCCAGCAATTCAGCGTTAACAGGCGGCTACACCTTC

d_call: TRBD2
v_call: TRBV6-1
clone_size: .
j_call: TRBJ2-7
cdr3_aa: CASGRLAGGPYEQYF
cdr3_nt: TGTGCCAGCGGGAGACTAGCGGGAGGCCCCTACGAGCAGTACTTC

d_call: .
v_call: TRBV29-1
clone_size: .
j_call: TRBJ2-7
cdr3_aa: CSVETRLSYEQYF
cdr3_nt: TGCAGCGTTGAGACTAGGTTGTCCTACGAGCAGTACTTC

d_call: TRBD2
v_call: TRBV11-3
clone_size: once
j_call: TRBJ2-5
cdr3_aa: CASSPGTSGRQTQYF
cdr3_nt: TGTGCCAGCAGCCCTGGGACTAGCGGGAGACAGACCCAGTACTTC

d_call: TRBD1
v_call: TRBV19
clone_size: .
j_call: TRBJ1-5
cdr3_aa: CASSTGQGAQPQHF
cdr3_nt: TGTGCCAGTAGTACGGGACAGGGAGCTCAGCCCCAGCATTTT

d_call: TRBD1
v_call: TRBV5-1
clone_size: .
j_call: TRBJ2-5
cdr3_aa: CASTSQGTPGETQYF
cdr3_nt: TGCGCCAGCACCTCACAGGGGACACCGGGAGAGACCCAGTACTTC

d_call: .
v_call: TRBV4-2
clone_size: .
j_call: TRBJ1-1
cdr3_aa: CASSQGLQGTNTEAFF
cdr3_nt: TGTGCCAGCAGCCAAGGACTACAGGGTACGAACACTGAAGCTTTCTTT

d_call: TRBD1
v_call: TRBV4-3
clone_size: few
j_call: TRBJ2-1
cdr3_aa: CASSHYRGNEQFF
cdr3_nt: TGCGCCAGCAGCCACTACAGGGGGAATGAGCAGTTCTTC

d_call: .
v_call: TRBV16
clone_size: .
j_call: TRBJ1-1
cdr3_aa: CASSQSPGANTEAFF
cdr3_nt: TGTGCCAGCAGCCAATCCCCAGGGGCGAACACTGAAGCTTTCTTT

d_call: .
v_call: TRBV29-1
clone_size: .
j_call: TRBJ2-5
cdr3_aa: CSVDSLGPEGDDETQYF
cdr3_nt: TGCAGCGTTGATTCTTTAGGCCCTGAGGGTGACGACGAGACCCAGTACTTC

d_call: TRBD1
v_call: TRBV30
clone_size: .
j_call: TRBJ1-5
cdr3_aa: CAWKPPGTGGQPQHF
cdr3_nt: TGTGCCTGGAAGCCACCCGGGACAGGGGGACAGCCCCAGCATTTT

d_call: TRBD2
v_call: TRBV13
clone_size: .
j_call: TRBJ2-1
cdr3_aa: CASSFGPAGGPSIYEQFF
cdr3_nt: TGTGCCAGCAGCTTCGGGCCAGCGGGAGGGCCCTCAATATATGAGCAGTTCTTC

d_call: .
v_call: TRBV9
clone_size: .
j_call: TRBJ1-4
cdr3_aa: CASSDPANEKLFF
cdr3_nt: TGTGCCAGCAGCGACCCAGCTAATGAAAAACTGTTTTTT

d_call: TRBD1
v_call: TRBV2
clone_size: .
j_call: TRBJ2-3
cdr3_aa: CASNLGQGNTDTQYF
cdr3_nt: TGTGCCAGCAATCTGGGACAGGGTAACACAGATACGCAGTATTTT

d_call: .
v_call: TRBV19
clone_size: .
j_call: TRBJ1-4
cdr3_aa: CATAGGPGEKLFF
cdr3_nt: TGTGCCACCGCGGGGGGGCCCGGTGAAAAACTGTTTTTT

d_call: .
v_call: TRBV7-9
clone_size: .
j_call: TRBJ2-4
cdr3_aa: CASSPSGVAKNIQYF
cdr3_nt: TGTGCCAGCAGCCCTTCTGGAGTAGCCAAAAACATTCAGTACTTC

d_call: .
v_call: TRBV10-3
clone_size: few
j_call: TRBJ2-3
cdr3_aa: CAIGFSTDTQYF
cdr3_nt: TGTGCCATCGGCTTTAGCACAGATACGCAGTATTTT

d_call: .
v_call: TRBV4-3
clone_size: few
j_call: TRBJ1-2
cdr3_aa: CASSQDTRTNINGYTF
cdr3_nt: TGCGCCAGCAGCCAAGATACCCGGACAAACATAAATGGCTACACCTTC